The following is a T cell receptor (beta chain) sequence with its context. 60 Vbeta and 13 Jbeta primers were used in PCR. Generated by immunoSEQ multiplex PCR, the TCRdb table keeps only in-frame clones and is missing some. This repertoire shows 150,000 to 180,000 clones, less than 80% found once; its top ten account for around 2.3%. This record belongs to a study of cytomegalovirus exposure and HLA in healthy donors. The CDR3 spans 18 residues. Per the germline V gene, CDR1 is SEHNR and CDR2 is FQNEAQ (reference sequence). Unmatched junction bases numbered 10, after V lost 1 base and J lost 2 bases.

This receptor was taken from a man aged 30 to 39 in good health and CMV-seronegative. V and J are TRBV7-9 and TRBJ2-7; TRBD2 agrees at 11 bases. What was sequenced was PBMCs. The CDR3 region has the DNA TGTGCCAGCAGCTTAGTGCTAGCGGGGGGCCTATTAACCTACGAGCAGTACTTC. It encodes CASSLVLAGGLLTYEQYF.